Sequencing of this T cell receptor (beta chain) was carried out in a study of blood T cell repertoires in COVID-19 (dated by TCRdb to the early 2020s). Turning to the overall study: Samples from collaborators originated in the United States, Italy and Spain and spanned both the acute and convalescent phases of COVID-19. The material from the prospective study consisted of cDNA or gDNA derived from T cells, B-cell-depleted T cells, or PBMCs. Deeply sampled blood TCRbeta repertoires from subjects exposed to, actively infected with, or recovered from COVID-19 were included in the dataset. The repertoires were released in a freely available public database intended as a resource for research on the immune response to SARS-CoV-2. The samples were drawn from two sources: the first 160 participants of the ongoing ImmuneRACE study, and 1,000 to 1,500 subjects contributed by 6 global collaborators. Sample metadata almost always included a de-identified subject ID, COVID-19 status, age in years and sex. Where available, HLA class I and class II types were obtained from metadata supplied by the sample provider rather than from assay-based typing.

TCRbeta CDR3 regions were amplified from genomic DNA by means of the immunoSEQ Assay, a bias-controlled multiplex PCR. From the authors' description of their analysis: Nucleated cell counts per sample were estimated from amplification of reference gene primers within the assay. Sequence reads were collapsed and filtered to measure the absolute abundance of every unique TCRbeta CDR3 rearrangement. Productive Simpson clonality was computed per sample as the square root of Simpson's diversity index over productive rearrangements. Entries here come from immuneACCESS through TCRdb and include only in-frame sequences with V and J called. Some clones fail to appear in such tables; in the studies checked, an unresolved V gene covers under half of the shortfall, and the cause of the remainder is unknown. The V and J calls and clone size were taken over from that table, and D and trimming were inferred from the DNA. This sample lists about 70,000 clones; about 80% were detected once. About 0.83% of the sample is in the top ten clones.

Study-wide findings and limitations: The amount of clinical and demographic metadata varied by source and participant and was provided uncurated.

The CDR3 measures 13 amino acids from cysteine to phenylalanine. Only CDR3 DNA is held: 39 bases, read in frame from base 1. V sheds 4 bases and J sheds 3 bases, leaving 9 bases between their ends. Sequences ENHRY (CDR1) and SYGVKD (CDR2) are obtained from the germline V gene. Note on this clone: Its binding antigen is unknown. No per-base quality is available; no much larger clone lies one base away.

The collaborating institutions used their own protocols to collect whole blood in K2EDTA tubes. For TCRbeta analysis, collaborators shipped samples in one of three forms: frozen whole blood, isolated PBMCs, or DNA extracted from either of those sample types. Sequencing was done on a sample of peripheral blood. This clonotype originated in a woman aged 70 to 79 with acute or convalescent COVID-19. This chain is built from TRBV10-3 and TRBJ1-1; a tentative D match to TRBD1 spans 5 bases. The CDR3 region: CAISVGTYTEAFF. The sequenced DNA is TGTGCCATCAGTGTTGGGACTTACACTGAAGCTTTCTTT.